This record looks at one T cell receptor beta chain sequence and its context. Its target is not known. The sample originates from a study of CD8 T cells in ankylosing spondylitis. General study points: The authors reported significant enrichment of disease-linked clones in matched ankylosing spondylitis synovial fluid. Some of the motif variants had earlier been found in reactive arthritis patients' fluid and blood. Ankylosing spondylitis blood appeared to carry a characteristic TCR beta motif of roughly 8 highly homologous variants.

Scientists made TCR beta libraries using quantitative 5'-RACE with molecular barcodes. One entry per CDR3 protein results from TCRdb running MiXCR on the 5' RACE reads. There are under 950,000 distinct CDR3 sequences in the sample; around 17% occur only once, and over 15% lies in the top ten. The sequenced sample consisted of blood, either unsorted or a sorted T cell fraction (not recorded which). The TCR originated in a male donor with ankylosing spondylitis.

This CDR3 is CSARPGLATIAKNIQYF. The CDR3 DNA follows: TGCAGTGCTAGGCCGGGACTAGCGACAATAGCCAAAAACATTCAGTACTTC. The chain has TRBV20-1 and TRBJ2-4, with 10 bases matching TRBD2. The CDR3 runs to 17 residues. V lost 3 bases to trimming and J lost 0 bases; unmatched junction nucleotides: 8. Per germline, CDR1 DFQATT and CDR2 SNEGSKA (reference sequence).